Below are 29 T cell receptor beta chains sequenced from a single sample in a study of control samples from healthy donors and cancer patients. Sequencing was performed with immunoSEQ multiplex PCR; in TCRdb, only in-frame clones are kept and a portion is missing. The repertoire holds 120,000 or so clones, with roughly 91% as singletons. Sequenced input: blood. The receptors were gathered from a man aged 35-49 years in good health.

This clone has only a few counts. V usage is TRBV27 and J usage is TRBJ2-3; 11 nucleotides match TRBD2. In germline, CDR1 is MNHEY, CDR2 SMNVEV (reference sequence). The J segment lost 4 bases and the V segment lost 3 bases, leaving 3 bases of the junction unmatched. CDR3 size: 15 residues. The CDR3 DNA follows: TGTGCCAGCAGTTTTCTAGCGGGGGGTGCAGATACGCAGTATTTT. This encodes CASSFLAGGADTQYF.

This rearrangement joins TRBV9 to TRBJ2-7; 9 bases line up with TRBD1. Trimming removed 3 bases from V and 1 base from J; junction bases left unmatched: 11. CDR3 length equals 17 residues. Germline CDR1 and CDR2: SGDLS and YYNGEE. The CDR3 DNA is TGTGCCAGCAGCGCGTTTGAAGGACAGGGGCGTTCCTACGAGCAGTACTTC. Translating gives CASSAFEGQGRSYEQYF.

This chain joins TRBV24-1 and TRBJ1-2; 7 bases align to TRBD1. J gave up 1 base and V 9 bases, and 4 bases lay outside the gene matches. CDR3 length: 13 residues. In germline, CDR1 is KGHDR, CDR2 SFDVKD. The chain's CDR3 is CATGQAGNYGYTF. CDR3 in DNA: TGTGCCACCGGACAGGCGGGTAACTATGGCTACACCTTC.

This chain uses TRBV4-2 with TRBJ1-2; D ambiguous. The CDR3 has 13 residues. The germline CDR1 and CDR2 sequences are LGHNA and YNFKEQ. V lost 0 bases and J 5 bases, leaving 7 bases between the germline ends. CDR3 sequence (DNA): TGTGCCAGCAGCCAAGATCAACAGTATGGCTACACCTTC. The encoded protein is CASSQDQQYGYTF.

The chain uses TRBV30 and TRBJ1-4, with D tentatively TRBD1 (5 bases). V was clipped by 0 bases and J by 8 bases, with 13 bases between them. The germline V gene encodes CDR1 GTSNPN and CDR2 SVGIG (reference sequence). The CDR3 runs 14 residues. This chain's CDR3 is CAWSVYGAREKLFF. The CDR3 DNA reads as TGTGCCTGGAGTGTATACGGGGCTAGAGAAAAACTGTTTTTT.

V usage is TRBV15 and J usage is TRBJ2-3; 9 bases line up with TRBD1. CDR1 LNHNV and CDR2 YYDKDF come from the germline V gene (reference sequence). The CDR3 loop spans 16 amino acids. V lost 2 bases, J lost 1 base, and 4 bases stayed unmatched. The CDR3: CATSRTRQGGTDTQYF. The CDR3 DNA is TGTGCCACCAGCAGAACTCGACAGGGGGGCACAGATACGCAGTATTTT.

This rearrangement joins TRBV11-3 to TRBJ1-6; D remains unclear. The V gene's germline CDR1 is SGHNT and CDR2 YENEEA. CDR3 length: 13 amino acids. The V and J ends lost 1 base and 8 bases respectively, with 6 bases between them. The chain's CDR3 is CASSLVRDSPLHF. The CDR3 DNA follows: TGTGCCAGCAGCTTAGTAAGGGATTCACCCCTCCACTTT.

The chain uses TRBV28 and TRBJ1-4; D ambiguous. This CDR3 is 15 amino acids long. Trimming stripped 1 base from V and 7 bases from J, with 13 bases between. Germline-derived CDR1 and CDR2 are MDHEN and SYDVKM. CDR3 region: CASSLSPSEGEKLFF. The CDR3 DNA sequence: TGTGCCAGCAGTTTATCTCCCTCAGAAGGTGAAAAACTGTTTTTT.

This chain connects TRBV15 to TRBJ1-5; 8 bases are shared with TRBD1. Trimming cost V 8 bases and J 0 bases; bases outside gene matches: 0. Germline V gene data show CDR1 as LNHNV and CDR2 as YYDKDF (reference sequence). This CDR3 is built from 13 residues. CDR3 bases: TGTGCCACCGGGACAGGTAGCAATCAGCCCCAGCATTTT. Translating gives CATGTGSNQPQHF.

CDR3: CASSGTENTEAFF. CDR3 DNA sequence: TGTGCCAGCAGTGGAACAGAGAACACTGAAGCTTTCTTT. The chain uses TRBV6-7 and TRBJ1-1; D is unresolved. TRBV6-7 is an open reading frame whose function is uncertain. The CDR3 is 13 amino acids. Trimming stripped 5 bases from V and 1 base from J, with 8 bases between.

The chain employs TRBV6-5 and TRBJ2-7; D uncertain. The CDR3 runs to 15 residues. The V gene's germline CDR1 is MNHEY and CDR2 SVGAGI. V was cut by 3 bases and J by 3 bases, with 15 bases left in between. DNA for the CDR3: TGTGCCAGCAGTTATTCCCCGCGGAGCCACTACGAGCAGTACTTC. Its translation is CASSYSPRSHYEQYF.

Here the CDR3 DNA reads TGTGCCAGCAGCCAAGATAAAAATACGCAGTATTTT. Its protein product is CASSQDKNTQYF. The V gene is TRBV3-1 (or the pseudogene TRBV3-2), the J gene TRBJ2-3; D gene ambiguous. Germline CDR1 and CDR2: LGHDT and YNNKEL (reference sequence). There are 12 residues in the CDR3. Trimming removed 0 bases at V and 7 bases at J, with 5 bases between.

The rearrangement uses TRBV20-1 and TRBJ1-2; D ambiguous. From germline, CDR1 is DFQATT and CDR2 SNEGSKA (reference sequence). The CDR3 totals 14 residues. The V end lost 3 bases, the J end lost 0 bases, and 11 bases lay between the germline ends. Here the CDR3 reads CSASFLEPNYGYTF. In DNA, the CDR3 is TGCAGTGCTAGTTTTTTGGAGCCTAACTATGGCTACACCTTC.

The J gene is TRBJ1-5, the V gene TRBV13; TRBD1 agrees at 7 bases. CDR1 PRHDT and CDR2 FYEKMQ come from the germline V gene (reference sequence). Germline trimming cut 4 bases from V and 6 bases from J; bases unmatched to any gene: 3. The CDR3 loop spans 13 amino acids. The CDR3 here is CASSYRGSQPQHF. DNA for the CDR3: TGTGCCAGCAGCTACAGGGGCAGTCAGCCCCAGCATTTT.

The chain is built from TRBV6-5 and TRBJ1-3, with D tentatively TRBD1 (5 bases). The CDR3 is 14 amino acids. Germline lookup yields CDR1 MNHEY and CDR2 SVGAGI. V lost 8 bases to trimming and J lost 5 bases, with 16 bases between them. The CDR3 loop is CASVGDGFRNTIYF. The CDR3 coding sequence is TGTGCCAGCGTGGGGGACGGTTTTAGAAACACCATATATTTT.

The chain has TRBV5-6 and TRBJ1-3; D is unresolved. The V end lost 4 bases, the J end lost 4 bases, and 15 bases lay between the germline ends. The CDR3 extends over 15 amino acids. CDR1 and CDR2 (germline): SGHDT, YYEEEE. CDR3 sequence: CASSRPERGGNTIYF. CDR3 nucleotides: TGTGCCAGCAGCCGCCCGGAGAGAGGAGGAAACACCATATATTTT.

This clone came up once. This chain uses TRBV6-5 with TRBJ1-2; TRBD1 matches at 12 bases. The CDR3 sequence is 15 residues long. Germline V gene data show CDR1 as MNHEY and CDR2 as SVGAGI. The V segment lost 6 bases and the J segment 3 bases; nucleotides outside the gene matches: 5. The CDR3 sequence is CASRGQGAGDYGYTF. The DNA of the CDR3 is TGTGCCAGCAGGGGACAGGGGGCAGGAGACTATGGCTACACCTTC.

As for this clone: Different DNA sequences within this sample yield the same CDR3. The chain recombines TRBV7-2 with TRBJ1-4; 9 bases are a match to TRBD1. This CDR3 spans 14 amino acids. V shed 5 bases and J 6 bases; nucleotides not matched to a gene: 4. Germline V lookup: CDR1 SGHTA, CDR2 FQGNSA. The CDR3 here is CASSPGTGYEKLFF. The CDR3 DNA follows: TGTGCCAGCAGCCCAGGGACAGGGTATGAAAAACTGTTTTTT.

This chain connects TRBV25-1 to TRBJ2-3; D may be TRBD2 (5 bases). V was shortened by 3 bases and J by 1 base, with 14 bases between the two germline ends. This CDR3 comprises 16 residues. CDR1 is MGHDK and CDR2 is SYGVNS in the germline V gene. The DNA of the CDR3 is TGTGCCAGCAGTGAGGACTTCCTTAATGGCACAGATACGCAGTATTTT. Residues: CASSEDFLNGTDTQYF. The entire variable domain, with the rest obtained from reference TRBV25-1 and TRBJ2-3, is as follows: EADIYQTPRYLVIGTGKKITLECSQTMGHDKMYWYQQDPGMELHLIHYSYGVNSTEKGDLSSESTVSRIRTEHFPLTLESARPSHTSQYLCASSEDFLNGTDTQYFGPGTRLTVL.

The V call is TRBV11-2, the J call TRBJ1-6; D is ambiguous. The CDR3 is 15 amino acids. Germline V gene sequence: CDR1 SGHAT, CDR2 FQNNGV. V gave up 1 base and J gave up 4 bases, with 8 bases separating them. The CDR3 loop reads CASSLVASYNSPLHF. The CDR3 DNA follows: TGTGCCAGCAGCTTAGTGGCAAGTTATAATTCACCCCTCCACTTT.

This chain links TRBV5-1 with TRBJ2-3; TRBD1 might be the D (6 bases). In germline, CDR1 is SGHRS, CDR2 YFSETQ. The V and J ends lost 0 bases and 1 base respectively, with 9 bases between them. This CDR3 has 15 residues. The CDR3 spells CASSLDRVGTDTQYF. DNA for the CDR3: TGCGCCAGCAGCTTGGACAGGGTAGGCACAGATACGCAGTATTTT.

This clone showed up just once. This sequence joins TRBV6-5 and TRBJ2-7, with 9 nucleotides matching TRBD1. Germline V gene data show CDR1 as MNHEY and CDR2 as SVGAGI. The CDR3 loop spans 14 amino acids. With V trimmed by 6 bases and J by 2 bases, 5 bases remained unmatched. The CDR3 DNA reads as TGTGCCAGCAGGCCGGGACAGGGTCCCTACGAGCAGTACTTC. Residues: CASRPGQGPYEQYF.

The chain links TRBV29-1 to TRBJ1-5, with D tentatively TRBD1 (6 bases). The CDR3 extends over 14 amino acids. V was trimmed by 5 bases and J by 3 bases, leaving 14 bases between them. Germline lookup yields CDR1 SQVTM and CDR2 ANQGSEA. The CDR3 region is CSVPSGAPNQPQHF. The CDR3 DNA is TGCAGCGTTCCGTCGGGGGCCCCCAATCAGCCCCAGCATTTT.

Many counts were recorded for this clone. The chain combines TRBV29-1 with TRBJ1-1; D unclear. CDR3 size: 12 residues. CDR1 SQVTM and CDR2 ANQGSEA come from the germline V gene. Trimming cost V 5 bases and J 1 base, with 8 bases left between them. CDR3 loop: CSVSRKNTEAFF. The CDR3 DNA is TGCAGCGTTTCCAGGAAGAACACTGAAGCTTTCTTT.

The chain combines TRBV18 with TRBJ2-1, with 10 bases matching TRBD2. The CDR3 contains 17 residues. Trimming at V came to 6 bases and at J to 0 bases, leaving 8 bases not matched to a gene. Germline values: CDR1 KGHSH, CDR2 LQKENI. In DNA, the CDR3 is TGTGCCAGCTCCCTGGTAGCGGGGGGAAGCTCCTACAATGAGCAGTTCTTC. Its translation is CASSLVAGGSSYNEQFF.

For the CDR3, the DNA is TGTGCCAGCAGTGAAACTGAGACCCAGTACTTC. As protein: CASSETETQYF. The chain uses TRBV2 and TRBJ2-5; D call uncertain. This CDR3 is 11 amino acids long. With 2 bases removed from V and 5 bases from J, the gap between germline ends came to 3 bases. The germline CDR1 and CDR2 sequences are SNHLY and FYNNEI.

This chain uses TRBV11-2 with TRBJ2-7; D possibly uses TRBD1 or TRBD2 (5 bases each). The CDR3 is 15 amino acids. Germline loops: CDR1 SGHAT, CDR2 FQNNGV. V lost 5 bases, J lost 1 base, and 15 bases lay in between. For the CDR3, the DNA is TGTGCCAGCAGCCGAGGGGCCAGCAATTCCTACGAGCAGTACTTC. Translated: CASSRGASNSYEQYF.

The V gene is TRBV20-1, the J gene TRBJ1-5, with no clear D. Trimming took off 3 bases at V and 3 bases at J, with 9 bases between the two ends. Per the germline V gene, CDR1 is DFQATT and CDR2 is SNEGSKA (reference sequence). The CDR3 has 13 amino acids. The DNA of the CDR3 is TGCAGTGCTAGTGCGGGGTTCAATCAGCCCCAGCATTTT. Translating gives CSASAGFNQPQHF.

Comments on this clone: Compared with germline, one end of the junction differs, possibly owing to a read error. This sequence joins TRBV7-9 and TRBJ1-4, with 8 bases aligning to TRBD1. The CDR3 has 13 residues. Germline V gives CDR1 SEHNR, CDR2 FQNEAQ (reference sequence). DNA for the CDR3: TGTGCCAACAGCCGCGGACAGGGAGAAAAACTGTTTTTT. This codes for CANSRGQGEKLFF. The entire variable domain, with the rest obtained from reference TRBV7-9 and TRBJ1-4, is as follows: DTGVSQNPRHKITKRGQNVTFRCDPISEHNRLYWYRQTLGQGPEFLTYFQNEAQLEKSRLLSDRFSAERPKGSFSTLEIQRTEQGDSAMYLCANSRGQGEKLFFGSGTQLSVL.